This TCR beta chain was sequenced for a study of cytomegalovirus exposure and HLA in healthy donors. PCR used 60 Vbeta primers and 13 Jbeta primers. Libraries were prepared by immunoSEQ multiplex PCR; TCRdb keeps only in-frame clonotypes and omits some of them. The sample has 60,000 to 70,000 clones. This CDR3 contains 16 residues. The sequencing sample was made of PBMCs. The sequence came from a boy aged 5-17 years in good health and CMV-seronegative. The rearrangement joins TRBV21-1 to TRBJ1-3; the table assigns TRBD1, which was not confirmed against the DNA. TRBV21-1 is annotated as a pseudogene. CDR3 amino acids: CASSAQPTGSGNTIYF. The CDR3 coding sequence is TGTGCCAGCAGCGCTCAACCGACAGGGTCTGGAAACACCATATATTTT.